One T cell receptor beta chain is described in this entry. Its antigen is undetermined. Clones were read by immunoSEQ multiplex PCR, and TCRdb kept only the in-frame ones, dropping some. The table records about 98,000 clones, about 95% of them present only once. This sample was taken from a study of cytomegalovirus exposure and HLA in healthy donors. About the study: The same platform used for the approximately 670 first-cohort repertoires was also used for the 120 validation repertoires, as a later analysis reported.

Germline V gene lookup returns CDR1 MNHEY and CDR2 SVGAGI. Trimming removed 2 bases from V and 3 bases from J; junction bases left unmatched: 1. The CDR3 is made up of 14 amino acids. Study outcomes and limitations: A few of the chains that were CMV-associated were confirmed in vitro to be specific for CMV antigens.

The TCR originated in a woman in her late teens or twenties in good health and CMV-seronegative. Material for sequencing was PBMCs. This rearrangement joins TRBV6-5 to TRBJ1-2; 9 nucleotides match TRBD1. CDR3 DNA sequence: TGTGCCAGCAGTTACGACAGGGGGGACTATGGCTACACCTTC. Translated, it gives CASSYDRGDYGYTF.